One sample yielded the 18 T cell receptor beta chains listed below, sequenced in a study of CD8 T cells in Susac syndrome. Reverse transcription used roughly 0.45 to 1 ug RNA and random hexamers. TCRdb used MiXCR to reprocess the immunoSEQ multiplex PCR reads, holding one entry per CDR3 protein. The data hold about 430,000 distinct CDR3 sequences, with 75% to 90% observed a single time. Sequencing was carried out using CD8+ T cells from PBMCs. The receptors were sampled from a human donor with multiple sclerosis.

The V call is TRBV5-1, the J call TRBJ1-2; tentatively, D is TRBD1 (5 bases). The V and J ends lost 0 bases and 1 base respectively, with 19 bases between them. This CDR3 comprises 18 residues. Germline lookup yields CDR1 SGHRS and CDR2 YFSETQ. The CDR3 region has the DNA TGCGCCAGCAGCTTGGAGGGCAGGGAAACAACCTTTAACTATGGCTACACCTTC. Amino acids: CASSLEGRETTFNYGYTF.

This rearrangement joins TRBV4-1 to TRBJ2-5; D possibly corresponds to TRBD2 (6 bases). V dropped 3 bases and J dropped 5 bases, with 13 bases sitting between them. Germline CDR1 and CDR2: MGHRA and YSYEKL. This CDR3 region has 14 residues. CDR3 in DNA: TGCGCCAGCAGCCAGCGGCCGGGGGAGGAGACCCAGTACTTC. It codes for CASSQRPGEETQYF.

This clonotype was detected only once. This chain links TRBV4-1 with TRBJ1-6, with D unresolved. CDR3 size: 14 residues. Deletions cut 0 bases from V and 9 bases from J, with 9 bases between. Germline V gene lookup returns CDR1 MGHRA and CDR2 YSYEKL. DNA of the CDR3: TGCGCCAGCAGCCAAGAACGAGGTAGTTCACCCCTCCACTTT. This sequence encodes CASSQERGSSPLHF.

The rearrangement joins TRBV12-3 or TRBV12-4 to TRBJ2-1; tentative D call: TRBD1 (5 bases). This CDR3 region has 15 residues. Trimming left V 4 bases short and J 5 bases short, with 15 bases between. In DNA, the CDR3 is TGTGCCAGCAGTTCCGAAAAGACAGCCAACAATGAGCAGTTCTTC. This sequence encodes CASSSEKTANNEQFF.

As DNA, the CDR3 is TGCGCCAGCAGCTATGGACGGTTCTATGGCTACACCTTC. It specifies CASSYGRFYGYTF. The rearrangement joins TRBV5-1 to TRBJ1-2; no firm D call. Germline V lookup: CDR1 SGHRS, CDR2 YFSETQ. This CDR3 comprises 13 residues. V was shortened by 3 bases and J by 4 bases, with 10 bases between the two germline ends.

This chain uses TRBV12-3 or TRBV12-4 with TRBJ2-1; D is perhaps TRBD2 (6 bases). V gave up 0 bases and J gave up 4 bases, with 10 bases separating them. The CDR3 is 15 amino acids. The CDR3 DNA reads TGTGCCAGCAGTTTAGCTGGGGCGGGATACAATGAGCAGTTCTTC. It yields the protein CASSLAGAGYNEQFF.

This chain links TRBV7-9 with TRBJ2-6; no clear D gene. Germline-derived CDR1 and CDR2 are SEHNR and FQNEAQ (reference sequence). The CDR3 has 17 residues. Trimming removed 2 bases at V and 1 base at J, with 12 bases between. For the CDR3, the DNA is TGTGCCAGCAGCTTAAACTGGGCGGAATCTGGGGCCAACGTCCTGACTTTC. It codes for CASSLNWAESGANVLTF.

The rearrangement uses TRBV27 and TRBJ2-2, with a tentative D call TRBD1 (6 bases). Trimming stripped 6 bases from V and 1 base from J, with 12 bases between. This CDR3 is built from 15 residues. Germline CDR1 is MNHEY and CDR2 is SMNVEV (reference sequence). As DNA, the CDR3 is TGTGCCAGCAGAAACCGGACAGTGAACACCGGGGAGCTGTTTTTT. Amino acid sequence: CASRNRTVNTGELFF.

The gene calls are TRBV12-3 or TRBV12-4 and TRBJ2-1; 10 bases map to TRBD2. V shed 2 bases, J shed 10 bases, and the junction held 8 bases outside the gene matches. CDR3 length: 15 amino acids. The CDR3 reads CASSLYASGSFEQFF. CDR3 in DNA: TGTGCCAGCAGTTTATATGCTAGCGGGAGTTTCGAGCAGTTCTTC.

The chain employs TRBV30 and TRBJ2-3; D perhaps matches TRBD2 (6 bases). The germline V gene has CDR1 GTSNPN and CDR2 SVGIG (reference sequence). CDR3 length equals 15 residues. Trimming pared 4 bases from V and 6 bases from J, leaving 20 bases between. The CDR3 bases are TGTGCCTGGAATTACGGGAGTGAAGTCCCCGATACGCAGTATTTT. Translated: CAWNYGSEVPDTQYF.

The chain uses TRBV18 and TRBJ1-1; TRBD1 might be the D (5 bases). Germline V CDR1 and CDR2: KGHSH, LQKENI. The CDR3 has 15 amino acids. V gave up 2 bases and J gave up 0 bases, with 10 bases separating them. The CDR3 protein is CASSPNRSMNTEAFF. The CDR3 DNA follows: TGTGCCAGCTCACCAAACAGGTCCATGAACACTGAAGCTTTCTTT.

This rearrangement joins TRBV5-1 to TRBJ1-4; perhaps TRBD1 as D (6 bases). Germline loops: CDR1 SGHRS, CDR2 YFSETQ. This CDR3 contains 15 residues. Trimming left V 4 bases short and J 8 bases short, with 18 bases between. Here the CDR3 reads CASSPHGGQGEKLFF. CDR3 DNA: TGCGCCAGCAGCCCCCATGGGGGGCAAGGAGAAAAACTGTTTTTT.

The chain has TRBV7-9 and TRBJ1-1; D not certain. CDR1 and CDR2 (germline): SEHNR, FQNEAQ (reference sequence). V was shortened by 2 bases and J by 4 bases, with 17 bases between the two germline ends. The CDR3 runs to 16 residues. The CDR3 DNA sequence: TGTGCCAGCAGCTTATCGGGAATGGGATTTAGCACTGAAGCTTTCTTT. This gives the protein CASSLSGMGFSTEAFF.

The chain carries TRBV6-5 and TRBJ2-1; no clear D. V was cut by 0 bases and J by 5 bases, with 11 bases left in between. The CDR3 is 15 residues long. Germline CDR1 reads MNHEY; CDR2 reads SVGAGI. The CDR3 spells CASSYSKYQHNEQFF. CDR3 coding DNA: TGTGCCAGCAGTTACTCGAAATATCAACACAATGAGCAGTTCTTC.

The V call is TRBV4-1, the J call TRBJ2-7; TRBD1 matches at 7 bases. The CDR3 covers 16 residues. Losses at the gene ends were 1 base for V and 1 base for J; bases not matched to a gene: 7. Germline CDR1 MGHRA, CDR2 YSYEKL. CDR3 nucleotides: TGCGCCAGCAGCCAAGCGACAGGGTTGAGTTCCTACGAGCAGTACTTC. Translation gives CASSQATGLSSYEQYF.

This sequence joins TRBV27 and TRBJ2-7; D remains unclear. CDR3 length: 10 amino acids. Trimming left V 8 bases short and J 7 bases short, with 9 bases between. Germline V gives CDR1 MNHEY, CDR2 SMNVEV (reference sequence). CDR3 amino acids: CASGPAEQYF. For the CDR3, the DNA is TGTGCCAGCGGTCCCGCGGAGCAGTACTTC.

V is TRBV4-1 and J is TRBJ2-7, with a possible D match to TRBD2 (6 bases). Germline V CDR1 and CDR2: MGHRA, YSYEKL. The CDR3 totals 16 residues. V gave up 0 bases and J gave up 2 bases, with 14 bases separating them. The DNA for the CDR3 is TGCGCCAGCAGCCAAGATCCTGCGGGGATAACCTACGAGCAGTACTTC. Encoded protein: CASSQDPAGITYEQYF.

The rearrangement joins TRBV5-1 to TRBJ2-7; 8 bases fit TRBD1. Germline assignment: CDR1 SGHRS and CDR2 YFSETQ. The CDR3 extends over 16 amino acids. After removal of 4 bases from V and 2 bases from J, the junction contained 11 bases not matched to a gene. In DNA, the CDR3 is TGCGCCAGCAGCCCTGTGGGGGACAGGTTGACCTACGAGCAGTACTTC. Translation gives CASSPVGDRLTYEQYF. The variable domain in full, completed from reference TRBV5-1 and TRBJ2-7, reads KAGVTQTPRYLIKTRGQQVTLSCSPISGHRSVSWYQQTPGQGLQFLFEYFSETQRNKGNFPGRFSGRQFSNSRSEMNVSTLELGDSALYLCASSPVGDRLTYEQYFGPGTRLTVT.